Each of the 23 T cell receptor beta chains below was sequenced from the same sample in a study of PD-L1 blockade in urothelial cancer. Repertoires were generated with immunoSEQ multiplex PCR, while TCRdb's copy carries only in-frame clones and drops some. The data hold about 120,000 clones, with about 82% observed a single time. Sample time point: peripheral blood 6 weeks after treatment start. The material sequenced was PBMCs, taken around atezolizumab (anti-PD-L1) treatment. Receptors originate from a man in his forties or fifties with urothelial cancer.

This rearrangement joins TRBV6-1 to TRBJ2-2; 8 nucleotides match TRBD1. Germline lookup yields CDR1 MNHNS and CDR2 SASEGT. The CDR3 is 15 residues long. The V gene end was trimmed by 11 bases and the J gene end by 5 bases; junction bases not matched to a gene: 13. CDR3 sequence reads: CAGTIGQGRTGELFF. The CDR3 DNA is TGTGCCGGAACAATAGGACAGGGAAGAACCGGGGAGCTGTTTTTT.

This rearrangement joins TRBV5-1 to TRBJ2-1; the match to TRBD2 covers 9 bases. The CDR3 is 17 amino acids. The junction had 11 bases not matched to a gene; V was cut back by 3 bases and J by 4 bases. Germline V gene sequence: CDR1 SGHRS, CDR2 YFSETQ. This CDR3 reads CASSWDPGLAVYNEQFF. CDR3 bases: TGCGCCAGCAGCTGGGACCCGGGACTAGCAGTATACAATGAGCAGTTCTTC.

The genes are TRBV28 and TRBJ2-5, with a possible D match to TRBD2 (6 bases). CDR1 is MDHEN, CDR2 SYDVKM, per germline. The CDR3 contains 16 residues. V gave up 3 bases and J gave up 0 bases, with 14 bases separating them. CDR3 region: CASSFRRGVNQETQYF. Here the CDR3 DNA reads TGTGCCAGCAGTTTTCGGAGGGGAGTCAACCAAGAGACCCAGTACTTC.

The genes are TRBV28 and TRBJ1-1; the D gene is possibly TRBD1 (5 bases). CDR1 is MDHEN and CDR2 is SYDVKM in the germline V gene. This CDR3 comprises 17 residues. V was shortened by 1 base and J by 0 bases, with 15 bases between the two germline ends. CDR3 region: CASSLLDIQVLNTEAFF. CDR3 in DNA: TGTGCCAGCAGTTTATTGGACATCCAAGTCTTGAACACTGAAGCTTTCTTT.

The chain is built from TRBV9 and TRBJ1-4, with D possibly matching TRBD1 (5 bases). The CDR3 has 15 residues. CDR1 and CDR2 (germline): SGDLS, YYNGEE. V lost 4 bases and J 2 bases, leaving 12 bases between the germline ends. The CDR3 sequence: CASSPHRGTNEKLFF. Here the CDR3 DNA reads TGTGCCAGCAGCCCCCATCGGGGGACTAATGAAAAACTGTTTTTT.

The chain has TRBV18 and TRBJ1-1, with no clear D. Between the trimmed V and J ends, which lost 0 bases and 0 bases, there was a span of 20 bases. Per germline, CDR1 KGHSH and CDR2 LQKENI. This CDR3 region has 19 residues. The CDR3 reads CASSPPVSGRRSMNTEAFF. CDR3 nucleotides: TGTGCCAGCTCACCACCGGTTAGCGGCAGGAGAAGTATGAACACTGAAGCTTTCTTT.

The chain joins TRBV2 to TRBJ1-5; D might be TRBD1 (5 bases). Looked up from germline, CDR1 is SNHLY and CDR2 is FYNNEI. This CDR3 has 13 amino acids. V was trimmed by 4 bases and J by 7 bases, leaving 11 bases between them. DNA for the CDR3: TGTGCCAGCAGTGGGGGCCCATGGCAGCCCCAGCATTTT. Translating gives CASSGGPWQPQHF.

This chain joins TRBV7-9 and TRBJ1-4, with 7 nucleotides matching TRBD1. The CDR3 has 17 residues. V lost 5 bases to trimming and J lost 0 bases; unmatched junction nucleotides: 9. Germline V lookup: CDR1 SEHNR, CDR2 FQNEAQ (reference sequence). Here the CDR3 DNA reads TGTGCCAGCAGCGAGCTGAGGACAGGACCAACTAATGAAAAACTGTTTTTT. This gives the protein CASSELRTGPTNEKLFF.

V gene TRBV5-6 combines with J gene TRBJ1-5; 7 nucleotides line up with TRBD1. This CDR3 region has 14 residues. V was pared by 4 bases and J by 7 bases, with 8 bases of the junction left unmatched. The germline CDR1 and CDR2 sequences are SGHDT and YYEEEE. CDR3 region: CASSLRQGGQPQHF. CDR3 DNA: TGTGCCAGCAGCCTGAGACAGGGTGGGCAGCCCCAGCATTTT.

The chain is built from TRBV7-3 and TRBJ2-3; 9 bases map to TRBD2. After removal of 5 bases from V and 0 bases from J, the junction contained 15 bases not matched to a gene. Germline V gene lookup returns CDR1 SGHTA and CDR2 FQGTGA. The CDR3 has 19 amino acids. CDR3 loop: CASSLGPGGRGSSTDTQYF. CDR3 nucleotide sequence: TGTGCCAGCAGCCTGGGTCCCGGCGGGAGGGGATCTAGCACAGATACGCAGTATTTT.

The chain couples TRBV10-3 to TRBJ1-1, with D possibly being TRBD1 (6 bases). CDR3 length equals 16 residues. Trimming removed 5 bases from V and 0 bases from J, with 16 bases in between. Germline V CDR1 and CDR2: ENHRY, SYGVKD. CDR3 sequence reads: CAISRHLQGLNTEAFF. The CDR3 DNA follows: TGTGCCATCAGTCGCCATTTACAGGGATTGAACACTGAAGCTTTCTTT.

CDR3 protein: CAIRGTSWDTQYF. CDR3 in DNA: TGTGCCATCCGGGGGACTAGCTGGGATACGCAGTATTTT. The rearrangement uses TRBV10-3 and TRBJ2-3; 9 bases are a match to TRBD2. This CDR3 is built from 13 residues. Germline trimming cut 8 bases from V and 6 bases from J; bases unmatched to any gene: 6. CDR1 and CDR2 (germline): ENHRY, SYGVKD.

V usage is TRBV28 and J usage is TRBJ2-7, with 12 nucleotides matching TRBD2. CDR1 is MDHEN and CDR2 is SYDVKM in the germline V gene. The CDR3 covers 16 residues. Germline trimming cut 5 bases from V and 6 bases from J; bases unmatched to any gene: 11. CDR3 sequence (DNA): TGTGCCAGCAGTGCACGACTAGCGGGAGTATCTCCCGAGCAGTACTTC. Translated, it gives CASSARLAGVSPEQYF.

In regard to this clone: Other DNA sequences in the sample encode the same CDR3. The V and J genes are TRBV28 and TRBJ1-5; 7 bases fit TRBD1. Looked up from germline, CDR1 is MDHEN and CDR2 is SYDVKM. The CDR3 runs to 14 residues. Trimming at V came to 6 bases and at J to 2 bases, leaving 4 bases not matched to a gene. In nucleotides, the CDR3 is TGTGCCAGCAGCCTAACAGGGGGCAATCAGCCCCAGCATTTT. Its protein is CASSLTGGNQPQHF.

The count of this clone is one. The chain links TRBV7-3 to TRBJ2-1; 7 bases are a match to TRBD2. The CDR3 runs to 13 residues. Germline CDR1 reads SGHTA; CDR2 reads FQGTGA. With 5 bases clipped from V and 9 bases from J, the junction kept 7 bases outside the gene matches. The CDR3 nucleotides read TGTGCCAGCAGCCCGGCAGGGAGGGGTGAGCAGTTCTTC. Translated: CASSPAGRGEQFF.

In DNA, the CDR3 is TGTGCCAGCAGCCGAGGCGGACTAGCGAGGACCGGGGAGCTGTTTTTT. Translation gives CASSRGGLARTGELFF. The V and J genes are TRBV7-9 and TRBJ2-2; 9 bases are shared with TRBD2. This CDR3 region has 16 residues. Germline lookup yields CDR1 SEHNR and CDR2 FQNEAQ (reference sequence). V was pared by 5 bases and J by 5 bases, with 9 bases of the junction left unmatched.

The count of this clone is one. The rearrangement links TRBV20-1 to TRBJ1-1, with a tentative D call TRBD1 (5 bases). The CDR3 length is 11 residues. Trimming removed 5 bases at V and 5 bases at J, with 9 bases between. In germline, CDR1 is DFQATT, CDR2 SNEGSKA (reference sequence). The DNA of the CDR3 is TGCAGTGCTCGCAGGGTTACTGAAGCTTTCTTT. This gives the protein CSARRVTEAFF.

The J gene is TRBJ2-5, the V gene TRBV2, with a weak D call TRBD1 (6 bases). V dropped 3 bases and J dropped 5 bases, with 13 bases sitting between them. This CDR3 has 14 residues. CDR1 is SNHLY and CDR2 is FYNNEI in the germline V gene. As DNA, the CDR3 is TGTGCCAGCAGTGATCCCAGGGGAGAGGAGACCCAGTACTTC. Protein product: CASSDPRGEETQYF.

The rearrangement joins TRBV6-6 to TRBJ1-1, with 8 positions matching TRBD1. This CDR3 comprises 13 residues. Germline lookup yields CDR1 MNHNY and CDR2 SVGAGI (reference sequence). Unmatched junction bases numbered 5, after V lost 7 bases and J lost 4 bases. CDR3: CASNQQGGTEAFF. The DNA for the CDR3 is TGTGCCAGCAATCAACAGGGGGGCACTGAAGCTTTCTTT.

Remarks on this clone: The junction and the germline gene differ at one end; a read error may be behind it. The chain is built from TRBV15 and TRBJ1-3; TRBD1 is a possible D gene (6 bases). The length of the CDR3 is 13 residues. Germline V gene sequence: CDR1 LNHNV, CDR2 YYDKDF (reference sequence). The CDR3 DNA is TGTGCCACCAGCAGAGTTGTGGGGGCCTGGTTTTTTTTT. Amino acids: CATSRVVGAWFFF. Full variable domain (remainder filled in from reference TRBV15 and TRBJ1-3): DAMVIQNPRYQVTQFGKPVTLSCSQTLNHNVMYWYQQKSSQAPKLLFHYYDKDFNNEADTPDNFQSRRPNTSFCFLDIRSPGLGDTAMYLCATSRVVGAWFFFGEGSWLTVV.

CDR3 in amino acids: CASSSGTSGSSYEQYF. The CDR3 coding sequence is TGTGCCAGCAGCTCTGGGACTAGCGGGAGCTCCTACGAGCAGTACTTC. The chain has TRBV7-8 and TRBJ2-7; 14 bases line up with TRBD2. The CDR3 length is 16 residues. The germline CDR1 and CDR2 sequences are SGHVS and FQNEAQ. V was clipped by 4 bases and J by 0 bases; unmatched bases: 2.

The chain carries TRBV7-2 and TRBJ2-3, with D maybe TRBD2 (6 bases). This CDR3 has 15 residues. Trimming removed 5 bases from V and 5 bases from J, with 17 bases in between. Germline CDR1 is SGHTA and CDR2 is FQGNSA. The CDR3 region is CASSRRWGVEDTQYF. The DNA for the CDR3 is TGTGCCAGCAGCCGACGGTGGGGGGTCGAAGATACGCAGTATTTT.

The chain has TRBV20-1 and TRBJ2-1; maybe TRBD2 (6 bases). The CDR3 totals 10 residues. V lost 5 bases to trimming and J lost 7 bases, with 6 bases between them. The V gene's germline CDR1 is DFQATT and CDR2 SNEGSKA (reference sequence). CDR3 coding DNA: TGCAGTGCTGGGAGGAATGAGCAGTTCTTC. Translated: CSAGRNEQFF.